This entry lists 25 T cell receptor beta chains sequenced from one sample in a study of cytotoxic CD8 clonotypes in ibrutinib-treated CLL. Data came from immunoSEQ multiplex PCR; TCRdb stores just in-frame clones and leaves some out. Of approximately 120,000 clones listed, 50% to 65% are singletons. Sequenced material: PBMCs, taken after 24 months of ibrutinib treatment. All receptors come from a human donor with chronic lymphocytic leukemia.

In this sample, this clone turned up a few times. This chain uses TRBV7-2 with TRBJ2-2; no reliable D call. This CDR3 has 13 amino acids. The germline gives CDR1 SGHTA, CDR2 FQGNSA. Trimming removed 5 bases at V and 4 bases at J, with 8 bases between. The CDR3 reads CASSRHGTGELFF. The CDR3 nucleotides read TGTGCCAGCAGCCGGCACGGCACCGGGGAGCTGTTTTTT.

The chain links TRBV10-3 to TRBJ1-5; D remains unclear. This CDR3 is 16 amino acids long. Germline V gives CDR1 ENHRY, CDR2 SYGVKD. The V and J ends lost 0 bases and 0 bases respectively, with 9 bases between them. The CDR3 region is CAISESRRNSNQPQHF. DNA of the CDR3: TGTGCCATCAGTGAGTCGAGGCGGAATAGCAATCAGCCCCAGCATTTT.

This clone was seen more than once but under ten times. The V call is TRBV29-1, the J call TRBJ2-1; tentative D call: TRBD2 (5 bases). Germline-derived CDR1 and CDR2 are SQVTM and ANQGSEA. Trimming took 4 bases from V and 4 from J, leaving 11 bases between them. There are 13 residues in the CDR3. The CDR3 loop is CSVGLANYNEQFF. The CDR3 DNA reads as TGCAGCGTTGGCCTAGCAAATTACAATGAGCAGTTCTTC.

The V and J genes are TRBV7-9 and TRBJ2-1; the D is unclear. There are 14 residues in the CDR3. Germline V gene data show CDR1 as SEHNR and CDR2 as FQNEAQ (reference sequence). V was clipped by 5 bases and J by 2 bases, with 10 bases between them. CDR3 residues: CASSPVGTYNEQFF. CDR3 nucleotides: TGTGCCAGCAGCCCCGTGGGAACCTACAATGAGCAGTTCTTC.

This clone was found a few times. This chain connects TRBV25-1 to TRBJ1-2; D call uncertain. The CDR3 totals 12 residues. In germline, CDR1 is MGHDK, CDR2 SYGVNS. Deletions cut 6 bases from V and 8 bases from J, with 13 bases between. The DNA of the CDR3 is TGTGCCAGCAGGGGAGGGCTTGGGGGCTACACCTTC. This sequence encodes CASRGGLGGYTF.

This clone was seen a few times. V is TRBV5-1 and J is TRBJ1-4; D not resolved. The V gene lost 5 bases and the J gene lost 3 bases, with 11 bases spanning the gap. The CDR3 has 14 residues. The V gene's germline CDR1 is SGHRS and CDR2 YFSETQ. The CDR3 sequence is CASSLQESNEKLFF. CDR3 in DNA: TGCGCCAGCAGTCTTCAAGAATCTAATGAAAAACTGTTTTTT.

This clone was counted only a few times. The J gene is TRBJ1-5, the V gene TRBV19; D is unresolved. Germline CDR1 LNHDA, CDR2 SQIVND (reference sequence). The CDR3 totals 16 residues. Trimming left V 5 bases short and J 3 bases short, with 17 bases between. The CDR3: CASSGEAAGNNQPQHF. CDR3 in DNA: TGTGCCAGTAGTGGAGAGGCCGCGGGGAACAATCAGCCCCAGCATTTT.

There are a few counts of this clone. This rearrangement joins TRBV20-1 to TRBJ1-4; D is possibly TRBD1 (5 bases). V shed 7 bases and J shed 4 bases, with 7 bases lying between them. Per the germline V gene, CDR1 is DFQATT and CDR2 is SNEGSKA (reference sequence). This CDR3 has 11 residues. DNA of the CDR3: TGCAGTGGACAGCTTAATGAAAAACTGTTTTTT. Its protein product is CSGQLNEKLFF.

This clone was detected a few times. The CDR3 loop reads CASSLLSGVDTGELFF. CDR3 DNA: TGCGCCAGCAGCTTATTGTCGGGGGTCGACACCGGGGAGCTGTTTTTT. The J gene is TRBJ2-2, the V gene TRBV5-1; weak D call: TRBD2 (6 bases). V dropped 2 bases and J dropped 3 bases, with 14 bases sitting between them. Germline CDR1 is SGHRS and CDR2 is YFSETQ. The CDR3 has 16 amino acids.

This chain links TRBV5-1 with TRBJ2-5; no clear D. CDR1 is SGHRS and CDR2 is YFSETQ in the germline V gene. The CDR3 covers 13 residues. Trimming pared 4 bases from V and 1 base from J, leaving 8 bases between. The CDR3 DNA sequence: TGCGCCAGCAGCGCAGGAAGCCAAGAGACCCAGTACTTC. The encoded protein is CASSAGSQETQYF.

This chain connects TRBV5-1 to TRBJ2-7; D remains ambiguous. CDR1 and CDR2 (germline): SGHRS, YFSETQ. The CDR3 runs to 15 residues. Between the trimmed V and J ends, which lost 0 bases and 5 bases, there was a span of 15 bases. CDR3 nucleotide sequence: TGCGCCAGCAGCTTGGGTTATGGGGAAGGCCACGAGCAGTACTTC. Its translation is CASSLGYGEGHEQYF.

With respect to this clone: The same CDR3 also results from other DNA sequences found in this sample. The chain links TRBV30 to TRBJ1-3; D gene uncertain. Trimming pared 0 bases from V and 0 bases from J, leaving 6 bases between. In germline, CDR1 is GTSNPN, CDR2 SVGIG (reference sequence). There are 14 residues in the CDR3. CDR3 coding DNA: TGTGCCTGGAGTGTAGCGAGCTCTGGAAACACCATATATTTT. Amino acids: CAWSVASSGNTIYF.

The chain has TRBV10-2 and TRBJ1-5; 7 bases align to TRBD1. The CDR3 sequence is 14 residues long. V shed 7 bases, J shed 4 bases, and the junction held 7 bases outside the gene matches. The V gene's germline CDR1 is WSHSY and CDR2 SAAADI. The CDR3 DNA sequence: TGCGCCAGCACTCGGGACAGAGTAAATCAGCCCCAGCATTTT. It yields the protein CASTRDRVNQPQHF.

This chain joins TRBV30 and TRBJ1-4, with D possibly TRBD1 on 6 matching bases. The CDR3 covers 13 residues. Per the germline V gene, CDR1 is GTSNPN and CDR2 is SVGIG (reference sequence). Trimming left V 3 bases short and J 4 bases short, with 9 bases between. CDR3 amino acids: CAWRDSYNEKLFF. CDR3 DNA sequence: TGTGCCTGGAGGGACAGTTATAATGAAAAACTGTTTTTT. Full variable domain (remainder filled in from reference TRBV30 and TRBJ1-4): SQTIHQWPATLVQPVGSPLSLECTVEGTSNPNLYWYRQAAGRGLQLLFYSVGIGQISSEVPQNLSASRPQDRQFILSSKKLLLSDSGFYLCAWRDSYNEKLFFGSGTQLSVL.

CDR3 DNA: TGTGCCAGCAGCAGACAGGGTGCGAACACCGGGGAGCTGTTTTTT. It translates to CASSRQGANTGELFF. V and J are TRBV6-6 and TRBJ2-2, with TRBD1 identical over 7 bases. Per the germline V gene, CDR1 is MNHNY and CDR2 is SVGAGI (reference sequence). V shed 6 bases, J shed 0 bases, and the junction held 4 bases outside the gene matches. This CDR3 is 15 amino acids long.

The rearrangement joins TRBV10-1 to TRBJ1-2; tentatively, D is TRBD1 (5 bases). The CDR3 sequence is 16 residues long. CDR1 and CDR2 from the germline V gene are WNHNN and SYGVQD (reference sequence). Trimming cost V 6 bases and J 0 bases, with 17 bases left between them. CDR3 DNA sequence: TGCGCCAGCAGGATAATAGGGGATATTACTAACTATGGCTACACCTTC. Translating gives CASRIIGDITNYGYTF.

In DNA form, the CDR3 reads TGTGCCAGCAGTCGCACAGCAGACTATGGCTACACCTTC. Translated, it gives CASSRTADYGYTF. The chain recombines TRBV6-1 with TRBJ1-2; D is unclear. Germline assignment: CDR1 MNHNS and CDR2 SASEGT. This CDR3 is built from 13 residues. The V gene lost 5 bases and the J gene lost 3 bases, with 10 bases spanning the gap.

This chain connects TRBV7-6 to TRBJ2-2, with a possible D match to TRBD2 (5 bases). V was trimmed by 2 bases and J by 7 bases, leaving 11 bases between them. CDR1 and CDR2 from the germline V gene are SGHVS and FNYEAQ. This CDR3 has 14 residues. The chain's CDR3 is CASSLYQEDGELFF. In DNA form, the CDR3 reads TGTGCCAGCAGCTTATATCAGGAGGACGGGGAGCTGTTTTTT.

This clone was found a few times. The chain links TRBV5-4 to TRBJ2-1; maybe TRBD2 (6 bases). Trimming pared 0 bases from V and 5 bases from J, leaving 15 bases between. The CDR3 is 16 amino acids. Looked up from germline, CDR1 is SGHNT and CDR2 is YYREEE (reference sequence). The CDR3 region is CASSLGGGGVNNEQFF. As DNA, the CDR3 is TGTGCCAGCAGCTTGGGGGGAGGAGGGGTGAACAATGAGCAGTTCTTC.

This clone was counted between two and nine times. The genes are TRBV7-6 and TRBJ2-2; 8 bases map to TRBD1. This CDR3 spans 16 amino acids. Germline trimming cut 5 bases from V and 5 bases from J; bases unmatched to any gene: 10. Germline CDR1 and CDR2: SGHVS and FNYEAQ. This CDR3 is CASSPFGQGGTGELFF. The CDR3 bases are TGTGCCAGCAGCCCCTTCGGACAGGGAGGAACCGGGGAGCTGTTTTTT. The variable domain in full, with the rest retrieved from reference TRBV7-6 and TRBJ2-2, is GAGVSQSPRYKVTKRGQDVALRCDPISGHVSLYWYRQALGQGPEFLTYFNYEAQQDKSGLPNDRFSAERPEGSISTLTIQRTEQRDSAMYRCASSPFGQGGTGELFFGEGSRLTVL.

This clone was detected a few times. The gene calls are TRBV2 and TRBJ2-7, with 9 bases that match TRBD1. The CDR3 spans 13 residues. Germline CDR1 reads SNHLY; CDR2 reads FYNNEI. V trimming: 4 bases; J trimming: 4 bases; junction bases outside the gene matches: 2. The CDR3 loop is CASSGGQGYEQYF. In nucleotides, the CDR3 is TGTGCCAGCAGTGGGGGACAGGGTTACGAGCAGTACTTC.

V and J are TRBV27 and TRBJ2-1; no clear D gene. V dropped 4 bases and J dropped 2 bases, with 15 bases sitting between them. The CDR3 is 16 amino acids. In germline, CDR1 is MNHEY, CDR2 SMNVEV (reference sequence). The CDR3 region has the DNA TGTGCCAGCAGTTCTTGGCCCCGGGTCGCCTACAATGAGCAGTTCTTC. This gives the protein CASSSWPRVAYNEQFF.

The V call is TRBV27, the J call TRBJ2-7; 10 bases align to TRBD2. The CDR3 length is 19 residues. Germline loops: CDR1 MNHEY, CDR2 SMNVEV (reference sequence). V was clipped by 7 bases and J by 6 bases; unmatched bases: 24. Here the CDR3 reads CASKPRAGTSAGRGFEQYF. CDR3 DNA: TGTGCCAGCAAGCCACGTGCAGGGACTAGCGCAGGGAGGGGGTTCGAGCAGTACTTC.

This clone was seen more than once but under ten times. The rearrangement uses TRBV27 and TRBJ2-1, with TRBD1 identical over 10 bases. After removal of 6 bases from V and 7 bases from J, the junction contained 6 bases not matched to a gene. Looked up from germline, CDR1 is MNHEY and CDR2 is SMNVEV (reference sequence). This CDR3 is built from 14 residues. In DNA form, the CDR3 reads TGTGCCAGCAGCCTGGGACAGGGGTGGAATGAGCAGTTCTTC. As protein: CASSLGQGWNEQFF.

This clone was observed a handful of times. This chain's CDR3 is CSVFGGQETQYF. The CDR3 DNA follows: TGCAGCGTCTTTGGGGGGCAGGAGACCCAGTACTTC. This chain joins TRBV29-1 and TRBJ2-5; perhaps D is TRBD1 or TRBD2 (6 bases each). The CDR3 extends over 12 amino acids. Trimming left V 6 bases short and J 5 bases short, with 13 bases between. Germline assignment: CDR1 SQVTM and CDR2 ANQGSEA.